This T cell receptor beta chain was identified during a study of CD8+CD57+ T cells in acquired aplastic anemia. By flow cytometry, patients selected for sequencing had shown an expansion of CD8+CD57+ cells. Everyone among the patients had severe acquired aplastic anemia. Findings and caveats of the study: Patients did not significantly differ from controls in CD8+ Simpson's diversity.

About this clonotype itself: Its antigen is not known.

Germline-derived CDR1 and CDR2 are LNHNV and YYDKDF (reference sequence). This CDR3 has 14 residues. V lost 0 bases and J lost 5, with 10 bases in between. Genomic DNA constituted the template upon which TCR beta VDJ and CDR3 profiling was performed. TCRdb fed the reads into MiXCR, producing one record per CDR3 protein. The sample has about 260,000 distinct CDR3 sequences; roughly 80% are singletons. The sequence was obtained from a human donor with aplastic anemia. The sequencing input was sorted CD4+, CD8+, or CD8+CD57+ T cells (not recorded which) from PBMCs. The gene calls are TRBV15 and TRBJ1-2; D not certain. This CDR3 is CATSRDETVYGYTF. In nucleotides, the CDR3 is TGTGCCACCAGCAGAGATGAAACGGTGTATGGCTACACCTTC.